This T cell receptor beta chain is drawn from a study of shared clonotypes between healthy human individuals. Points from the study as a whole: Sampling involved blood alone; tissue repertoires likely differ.

Libraries were prepared by immunoSEQ multiplex PCR; TCRdb keeps only in-frame clonotypes and omits some of them. The sample shows millions of clones, approximately 95% of them seen only once. CDR1 is SGHAT, CDR2 FQNNGV, per germline. Deletions cut 0 bases from V and 4 bases from J, with 12 bases between. The CDR3 loop spans 15 amino acids. Naive CD8 cells comprised CD45RO-negative, CCR7-positively selected cells, excluding terminally differentiated effector memory CD45RA+ cells. As regards this clone: The antigen remains undetermined.

The specimen sequenced was naive CD8+ T cells sorted from blood. The clonotype originates from a man aged 18 to 30 in good health. The chain combines TRBV11-2 with TRBJ1-2; D remains unclear. CDR3 sequence (DNA): TGTGCCAGCAGCTTAGAGGCGGGCCTCGCCTATGGCTACACCTTC. Translation gives CASSLEAGLAYGYTF. Filled out from reference TRBV11-2 and TRBJ1-2, the complete variable domain reads EAGVAQSPRYKIIEKRQSVAFWCNPISGHATLYWYQQILGQGPKLLIQFQNNGVVDDSQLPKDRFSAERLKGVDSTLKIQPAKLEDSAVYLCASSLEAGLAYGYTFGSGTRLTVV.